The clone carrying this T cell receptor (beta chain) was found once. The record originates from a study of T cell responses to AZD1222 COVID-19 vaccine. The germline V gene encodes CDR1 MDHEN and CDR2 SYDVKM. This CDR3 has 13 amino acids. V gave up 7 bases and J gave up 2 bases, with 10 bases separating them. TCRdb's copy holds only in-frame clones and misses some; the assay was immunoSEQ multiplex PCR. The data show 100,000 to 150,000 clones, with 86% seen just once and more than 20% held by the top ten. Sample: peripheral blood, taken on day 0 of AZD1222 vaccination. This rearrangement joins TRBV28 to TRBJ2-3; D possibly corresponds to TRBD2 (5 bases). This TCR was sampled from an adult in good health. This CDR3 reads CASTRTATDTQYF. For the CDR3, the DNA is TGTGCCAGCACTCGGACTGCCACAGATACGCAGTATTTT.